The rows below give T cell receptor beta chains drawn from one sample of a study of cytomegalovirus exposure and HLA in healthy donors. Sequencing was performed with immunoSEQ multiplex PCR; in TCRdb, only in-frame clones are kept and a portion is missing. The sample records 150,000 to 200,000 clones, approximately 71% being singletons. Source material: PBMCs. These receptors were collected from a man aged 25 to 40 in good health and CMV-seropositive. The CDR3 runs from the conserved cysteine through the conserved F or W. Fields, in order: clone size, D gene, V gene, J gene, CDR3 protein, CDR3 DNA. D genes are given only for firm matches. For some rows the clone size is stated as once, few or many, or as a class when expanded; others skip it.

>-|-|TRBV7-8|TRBJ1-1
CASSLVQGNTEAFF
TGTGCCAGCAGCTTAGTACAGGGGAACACTGAAGCTTTCTTT
>-|TRBD1|TRBV6-5|TRBJ1-4
CASSYSRQGRKLFF
TGTGCCAGCAGTTACTCGAGACAGGGGAGGAAACTGTTTTTT
>few|TRBD1|TRBV5-1|TRBJ1-3
CASSLGQGTGNTIYF
TGCGCCAGCAGCTTGGGACAGGGGACTGGAAACACCATATATTTT
>-|-|TRBV6-6|TRBJ2-7
CASSYSRDKVYEQYF
TGTGCCAGCAGTTACTCCCGGGACAAAGTCTACGAGCAGTACTTC
>-|-|TRBV19|TRBJ2-7
CASSISVSGTIHEQYF
TGTGCCAGTAGTATAAGCGTGTCAGGGACAATCCACGAGCAGTACTTC
>-|-|TRBV2|TRBJ1-4
CASSAGEREKLFF
TGTGCCAGCAGTGCCGGAGAGAGAGAAAAACTGTTTTTT
>-|TRBD1|TRBV5-5|TRBJ1-1
CASSLGAGGFMNTEAFF
TGTGCCAGCAGCTTGGGGGCAGGGGGTTTCATGAACACTGAAGCTTTCTTT
>few|TRBD1|TRBV18|TRBJ2-1
CASSPAGGSYNEQFF
TGTGCCAGCTCACCGGCAGGGGGCTCCTACAATGAGCAGTTCTTC
>-|-|TRBV30|TRBJ1-1
CAWTGMNTEAFF
TGTGCCTGGACAGGGATGAACACTGAAGCTTTCTTT
>few|TRBD1|TRBV4-1|TRBJ2-7
CASSLFQGEGQGASFGSYEQYF
TGCGCCAGCAGCCTCTTCCAGGGGGAGGGACAGGGGGCGTCGTTTGGCTCCTACGAGCAGTACTTC
>few|-|TRBV7-2|TRBJ1-3
CASSLASGAGNTIYF
TGTGCCAGCAGCTTAGCGTCAGGGGCCGGAAACACCATATATTTT
>-|TRBD1|TRBV18|TRBJ2-7
CASSPSTGGSYEQYF
TGTGCCAGCTCACCTTCGACAGGGGGCTCCTACGAGCAGTACTTC
>-|-|TRBV10-3|TRBJ1-1
CAISESAGYTEAFF
TGTGCCATCAGTGAGTCTGCGGGATACACTGAAGCTTTCTTT
>-|TRBD1|TRBV7-8|TRBJ2-1
CASSARDRGDNEQFF
TGTGCCAGCAGCGCCCGGGACAGGGGCGACAATGAGCAGTTCTTC
>-|TRBD2|TRBV27|TRBJ2-7
CASSLIAGGSSYEQYF
TGTGCCAGCAGCCTAATAGCGGGAGGAAGCTCCTACGAGCAGTACTTC
>-|TRBD1|TRBV9|TRBJ1-1
CASSVGGWRGRQDTEAFF
TGTGCCAGCAGCGTAGGGGGTTGGAGGGGGCGTCAGGACACTGAAGCTTTCTTT
>-|TRBD2|TRBV6-5|TRBJ2-7
CASSVLAGNPYEQYF
TGTGCCAGCAGTGTACTAGCGGGAAACCCCTACGAGCAGTACTTC
>-|-|TRBV4-2|TRBJ2-1
CASSQEVGTPYNEQFF
TGTGCCAGCAGCCAAGAAGTGGGGACACCCTACAATGAGCAGTTCTTC
>-|TRBD1|TRBV19|TRBJ1-5
CASSPDRTGKVDQPQHF
TGTGCCAGTAGTCCAGACCGGACAGGGAAAGTGGATCAGCCCCAGCATTTT
>-|-|TRBV16|TRBJ1-2
CASSLTPTGEAYGYTF
TGTGCCAGCAGCCTAACCCCGACGGGGGAGGCCTATGGCTACACCTTC
>-|-|TRBV4-1|TRBJ1-3
CASSQLVGPGNTIYF
TGCGCCAGCAGCCAACTGGTTGGGCCCGGAAACACCATATATTTT
>-|-|TRBV5-1|TRBJ1-5
CASSVRGGQPQHF
TGCGCCAGCAGCGTTAGGGGGGGTCAGCCCCAGCATTTT
>-|-|TRBV30|TRBJ2-6
CAGTPEGGTSGANVLTF
TGTGCCGGGACCCCGGAAGGGGGAACCTCTGGGGCCAACGTCCTGACTTTC
>-|TRBD2|TRBV7-6|TRBJ2-7
CASSLGGLAGGSSYEQYF
TGTGCCAGCAGCTTAGGGGGACTAGCGGGAGGTAGCTCCTACGAGCAGTACTTC
>-|-|TRBV14|TRBJ2-2
CASSQDKLEAPPGELFF
TGTGCCAGCAGCCAAGATAAACTGGAGGCCCCCCCCGGGGAGCTGTTTTTT
>once|TRBD2|TRBV25-1|TRBJ2-7
CASSPLSGSGEQYF
TGTGCCAGCAGTCCCCTTAGCGGGAGCGGCGAGCAGTACTTC
>few|TRBD1|TRBV2|TRBJ1-1
CASSEWDRDTEAFF
TGTGCCAGCAGTGAATGGGACAGGGACACTGAAGCTTTCTTT
>-|TRBD1|TRBV6-5|TRBJ2-7
CASSYGTGSIGEQYF
TGTGCCAGCAGTTACGGGACAGGGAGCATCGGCGAGCAGTACTTC
>-|-|TRBV7-9|TRBJ2-1
CASSLASLYEQFF
TGTGCCAGCAGTTTGGCTAGTTTGTATGAGCAGTTCTTC
>-|-|TRBV25-1|TRBJ2-2
CASSEYRLASSSGELFF
TGTGCCAGCAGTGAATATCGGCTAGCGTCTAGTTCCGGGGAGCTGTTTTTT
>-|-|TRBV28|TRBJ1-5
CASGEYQPQHF
TGTGCCAGCGGAGAGTATCAGCCCCAGCATTTT
>-|TRBD1|TRBV5-4|TRBJ2-5
CASSSKLYGTAKETQYF
TGTGCCAGCAGCTCTAAATTGTACGGGACAGCAAAAGAGACCCAGTACTTC
>-|-|TRBV9|TRBJ2-1
CASSVRGFSYNEQFF
TGTGCCAGCAGCGTAAGAGGTTTCTCCTACAATGAGCAGTTCTTC
>-|-|TRBV5-8|TRBJ1-2
CASSLEGTTNYGYTF
TGTGCCAGCAGCTTGGAGGGGACTACTAACTATGGCTACACCTTC
>-|-|TRBV2|TRBJ1-1
CASRDRRGGTEAFF
TGTGCCAGCAGAGATCGCAGGGGAGGGACTGAAGCTTTCTTT
>-|-|TRBV6-6|TRBJ1-1
CASAAGKNTEAFF
TGTGCCAGCGCCGCGGGTAAGAACACTGAAGCTTTCTTT
>-|-|TRBV19|TRBJ1-1
CATKRQENTEAFF
TGTGCCACGAAGCGGCAGGAGAACACTGAAGCTTTCTTT
>-|-|TRBV7-3|TRBJ2-1
CASSLKGLAGRTNLSSYNEQFF
TGTGCCAGCAGCTTAAAGGGGCTGGCGGGAAGAACGAATCTAAGCTCCTACAATGAGCAGTTCTTC
>-|-|TRBV28|TRBJ2-5
CASLGVGETQYF
TGTGCCAGCCTCGGGGTCGGGGAGACCCAGTACTTC
>once|TRBD2|TRBV28|TRBJ2-1
CASSLTSGRDNEQFF
TGTGCCAGCAGTTTGACTAGCGGACGGGACAATGAGCAGTTCTTC
>-|TRBD1|TRBV18|TRBJ2-2
CASSPGQGRTGELFF
TGTGCCAGCTCACCCGGACAGGGAAGAACCGGGGAGCTGTTTTTT
>-|TRBD1|TRBV2|TRBJ1-2
CASSVRGQGNNYGYTF
TGTGCCAGCAGTGTCAGGGGGCAGGGGAACAACTATGGCTACACCTTC
>-|-|TRBV30|TRBJ1-6
CAWSVTPSSYNSPLHF
TGTGCCTGGAGTGTGACTCCTAGCTCCTATAATTCACCCCTCCACTTT
>-|TRBD1|TRBV2|TRBJ2-3
CASRDRRTQYF
TGTGCCAGCAGGGACAGGAGGACGCAGTATTTT
>few|TRBD1|TRBV5-4|TRBJ1-2
CASSGGQGSYGYTF
TGTGCCAGCAGCGGCGGACAGGGTAGCTATGGCTACACCTTC
>-|TRBD1|TRBV5-1|TRBJ1-1
CASRLRQGVTEAFF
TGCGCCAGCAGACTCCGCCAGGGGGTCACTGAAGCTTTCTTT
>-|TRBD1|TRBV19|TRBJ2-7
CASTMKGTGGYEQYF
TGTGCCAGCACCATGAAAGGGACAGGGGGGTACGAGCAGTACTTC
>-|-|TRBV5-1|TRBJ2-3
CASSSGKDTQYF
TGCGCCAGCAGCTCAGGGAAAGATACGCAGTATTTT
>few|TRBD2|TRBV2|TRBJ2-7
CASSDWREGQAQYF
TGTGCCAGCAGTGATTGGCGGGAGGGCCAAGCGCAGTACTTC
>few|TRBD1|TRBV5-6|TRBJ2-5
CASSSLGQGYGETQYF
TGTGCCAGCAGCTCCCTGGGACAGGGGTATGGTGAGACCCAGTACTTC
>few|-|TRBV27|TRBJ1-2
CASQKGGLGSFGYTF
TGTGCCAGCCAGAAGGGGGGGTTAGGGTCCTTCGGCTACACCTTC
>-|TRBD2|TRBV19|TRBJ2-7
CASKPGLAGPQVSYEQYF
TGTGCCAGTAAACCGGGACTAGCGGGCCCCCAGGTGTCCTACGAGCAGTACTTC
>-|-|TRBV6-5|TRBJ1-1
CASSYREDTEAFF
TGTGCCAGCAGTTACCGGGAGGACACTGAAGCTTTCTTT
>-|-|TRBV27|TRBJ2-5
CASSWDGRAGAQYF
TGTGCCAGCAGTTGGGATGGTCGGGCAGGGGCCCAGTACTTC